The 9 T cell receptor beta chains listed next were all sequenced from one sample in a study of OX40 agonist ivuxolimab in advanced cancers. The assay was immunoSEQ multiplex PCR, and TCRdb's table has in-frame clones only and misses some. The repertoire holds over 40,000 clones, with more than 70% as singletons. Material: CD4+ or CD8+ T cells sorted from blood, obtained in a trial of the OX40 agonist ivuxolimab. The receptor set was obtained from an adult with an advanced solid tumor such as melanoma, head and neck, liver or kidney cancer.

The rearrangement joins TRBV6-5 to TRBJ2-7, with 7 positions matching TRBD2. J lost 7 bases, V lost 6 bases, and 12 bases had no gene match. This CDR3 is built from 14 residues. The germline V gene encodes CDR1 MNHEY and CDR2 SVGAGI. The chain's CDR3 is CASRGGLGIGEQYF. The CDR3 bases are TGTGCCAGCAGGGGCGGACTAGGTATCGGGGAGCAGTACTTC.

The CDR3 is CASSSADRLTEAFF. CDR3 DNA sequence: TGCGCCAGCAGCTCCGCTGACAGATTAACTGAAGCTTTCTTT. This chain uses TRBV5-1 with TRBJ1-1, with a weak D call TRBD1 (5 bases). The germline V gene has CDR1 SGHRS and CDR2 YFSETQ. The CDR3 loop spans 14 amino acids. The V end lost 3 bases, the J end lost 5 bases, and 14 bases lay between the germline ends.

The chain is built from TRBV7-2 and TRBJ1-2; the D is unclear. Between the trimmed V and J ends, which lost 5 bases and 8 bases, there was a span of 15 bases. CDR1 is SGHTA, CDR2 FQGNSA, per germline. The CDR3 totals 13 residues. The CDR3 loop reads CASSPDRRKGYTF. The CDR3 DNA follows: TGTGCCAGCAGCCCTGACCGACGAAAAGGCTACACCTTC. The whole variable domain, filled in from reference TRBV7-2 and TRBJ1-2, reads GAGVSQSPSNKVTEKGKDVELRCDPISGHTALYWYRQSLGQGLEFLIYFQGNSAPDKSGLPSDRFSAERTGGSVSTLTIQRTQQEDSAVYLCASSPDRRKGYTFGSGTRLTVV.

V and J are TRBV2 and TRBJ2-7; 10 bases align to TRBD1. Germline V gene lookup returns CDR1 SNHLY and CDR2 FYNNEI. CDR3 length: 15 residues. Germline trimming cut 4 bases from V and 4 bases from J; bases unmatched to any gene: 7. CDR3 coding DNA: TGTGCCAGCAGTGCCACGGGACAGGGGAGATACGAGCAGTACTTC. This encodes CASSATGQGRYEQYF. Full variable domain (outside the CDR3, taken from reference TRBV2 and TRBJ2-7): EPEVTQTPSHQVTQMGQEVILRCVPISNHLYFYWYRQILGQKVEFLVSFYNNEISEKSEIFDDQFSVERPDGSNFTLKIRSTKLEDSAMYFCASSATGQGRYEQYFGPGTRLTVT.

The V and J genes are TRBV19 and TRBJ1-2; 10 nucleotides line up with TRBD1. This CDR3 contains 15 residues. Germline V lookup: CDR1 LNHDA, CDR2 SQIVND (reference sequence). V lost 6 bases, J lost 7 bases, and 11 bases stayed unmatched. The CDR3 DNA sequence: TGTGCCAGTAGGCCCGGACAGGGGGGTCGGGGTGGCTACACCTTC. It specifies CASRPGQGGRGGYTF.

The gene calls are TRBV5-5 and TRBJ1-1; D remains ambiguous. CDR3 length: 13 amino acids. Germline V gene data show CDR1 as SGHKS and CDR2 as YYEKEE (reference sequence). V was cut by 1 base and J by 0 bases, with 4 bases left in between. CDR3 in DNA: TGTGCCAGCAGCTTGATCATGAACACTGAAGCTTTCTTT. Amino acids: CASSLIMNTEAFF.

This clone was seen a handful of times. The CDR3 DNA is TGTGCCTGGGGACAGGGAAATGAAGCTTTCTTT. Amino acid sequence: CAWGQGNEAFF. The chain joins TRBV30 to TRBJ1-1; 8 bases are a match to TRBD1. V was pared by 5 bases and J by 7 bases, with 3 bases of the junction left unmatched. This CDR3 comprises 11 residues. CDR1 and CDR2 (germline): GTSNPN, SVGIG (reference sequence).

In regard to this clone: This same CDR3 is encoded by further DNA sequences in the sample. The genes are TRBV10-2 and TRBJ2-3; weak D call: TRBD2 (6 bases). V gave up 2 bases and J gave up 6 bases, with 6 bases separating them. In germline, CDR1 is WSHSY, CDR2 SAAADI. The CDR3 length is 12 residues. CDR3 residues: CASSEGGDTQYF. The CDR3 DNA sequence: TGCGCCAGCAGTGAGGGGGGGGATACGCAGTATTTT.

The V and J genes are TRBV27 and TRBJ1-2; 10 nucleotides agree with TRBD1. The CDR3 has 13 amino acids. Germline V gene data show CDR1 as MNHEY and CDR2 as SMNVEV (reference sequence). The V gene end was trimmed by 10 bases and the J gene end by 4 bases; junction bases not matched to a gene: 6. CDR3 amino acids: CATRTGGPYGYTF. DNA for the CDR3: TGTGCCACCCGGACAGGGGGGCCCTATGGCTACACCTTC.